These T cell receptor beta chains were read from a single sample in a study of blood T cell repertoires in COVID-19. Repertoires were generated with immunoSEQ multiplex PCR, while TCRdb's copy carries only in-frame clones and drops some. The sample has roughly 170,000 clones; around 90% are singletons. Sequencing input: peripheral blood. Receptors were obtained from a man aged 60 to 69 with acute or convalescent COVID-19. Each CDR3 is given with its conserved first and last residue. Each record gives: CDR3 DNA, CDR3 protein, J gene, D gene, clone size, V gene. A D gene is named only where the DNA matches it firmly. Part of the rows lack a size; the others show once, few, many or a class for expanded clones.

TGTGCCATCAGTAACAGCTTAGCTAACTATGGCTACACCTTC CAISNSLANYGYTF TRBJ1-2 - - TRBV10-3
TGTGCCAGCAGCTTAATTACAGGGGGCGATTCACCCCTCCACTTT CASSLITGGDSPLHF TRBJ1-6 TRBD1 - TRBV7-3
TGTGCCAGCAGCTCGGGGGGGCTCTCCTACAATGAGCAGTTCTTC CASSSGGLSYNEQFF TRBJ2-1 TRBD2 - TRBV11-3
TGCGCCAGCAGCCATGAACTTGTCAGGACCGGGGAGCTGTTTTTT CASSHELVRTGELFF TRBJ2-2 - - TRBV4-1
TGTGCCATCCAACAGGGGGCTGAAGCTTTCTTT CAIQQGAEAFF TRBJ1-1 TRBD1 - TRBV10-3
TGTGCCAGCAGCCTTAGCGGGGCGTACACCGGGGAGCTGTTTTTT CASSLSGAYTGELFF TRBJ2-2 TRBD2 once TRBV9
TGTGCCAGTAGTATGTGGGGTGAGGGCTCAACTAATGAAAAACTGTTTTTT CASSMWGEGSTNEKLFF TRBJ1-4 - - TRBV19
TGTGCCAGCAGTGAAGAGGCCAGGGACACCGGGGAGCTGTTTTTT CASSEEARDTGELFF TRBJ2-2 - - TRBV6-1
TGTGCCATCAGCCCAGACAGGGGCGGGTACGAGCAGTACTTC CAISPDRGGYEQYF TRBJ2-7 TRBD1 - TRBV10-3
TGTGCCATCAGTGAGTTGGGTCAGGGGAGCAATCAGCCCCAGCATTTT CAISELGQGSNQPQHF TRBJ1-5 - - TRBV10-3
TGTGCCAGCCGGAAACCCCAAGGGGGCAGTCAGCCCCAGCATTTT CASRKPQGGSQPQHF TRBJ1-5 TRBD1 - TRBV6-5
TGTGCCAGCAGCTCAGACACAGTCGGGACAGGGACCGCAACTAATGAAAAACTGTTTTTT CASSSDTVGTGTATNEKLFF TRBJ1-4 TRBD1 - TRBV11-3
TGTGCCAGTAGCCGGGGGGAAAGCTCCTACGAGCAGTACTTC CASSRGESSYEQYF TRBJ2-7 TRBD2 - TRBV19